This T cell receptor (beta chain) was identified during a study of identifying expanded T cells in peripheral blood. Collection occurred without any documented infections or immune events in donors. Method: immunoSEQ multiplex PCR; TCRdb's copy keeps in-frame clones and lacks some. This sample has under 85,000 clones; about 83% occur once, and the top ten carry roughly 21%. V was clipped by 0 bases and J by 5 bases, with 7 bases between them. In germline, CDR1 is SGDLS, CDR2 YYNGEE. The CDR3 loop spans 13 amino acids. The receptor's source is a person aged 18 to 69 in good health. This chain joins TRBV9 and TRBJ2-3; a possible D gene is TRBD2 (5 bases). Sequencing used blood. The CDR3 coding sequence is TGTGCCAGCAGCGTAGACCGGGGAGATACGCAGTATTTT. As protein: CASSVDRGDTQYF.